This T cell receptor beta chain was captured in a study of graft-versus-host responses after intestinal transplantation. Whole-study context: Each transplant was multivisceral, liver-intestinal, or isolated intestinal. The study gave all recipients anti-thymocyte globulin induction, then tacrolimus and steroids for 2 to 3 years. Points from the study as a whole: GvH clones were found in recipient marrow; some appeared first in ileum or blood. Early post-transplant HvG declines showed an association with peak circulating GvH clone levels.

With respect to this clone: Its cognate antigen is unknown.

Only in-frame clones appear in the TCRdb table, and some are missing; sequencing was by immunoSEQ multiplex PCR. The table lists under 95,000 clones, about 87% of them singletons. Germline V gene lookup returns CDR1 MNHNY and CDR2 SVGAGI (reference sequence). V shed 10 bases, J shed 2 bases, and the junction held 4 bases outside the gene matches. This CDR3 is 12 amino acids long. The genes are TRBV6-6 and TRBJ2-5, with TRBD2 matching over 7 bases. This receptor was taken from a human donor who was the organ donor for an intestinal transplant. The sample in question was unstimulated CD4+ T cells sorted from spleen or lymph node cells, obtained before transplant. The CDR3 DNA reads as TGTGCCATCGCGCGGGGGCAAGAGACCCAGTACTTC. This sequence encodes CAIARGQETQYF.